This T cell receptor beta chain was observed in a study of T cells in Graves' hyperthyroidism and ophthalmopathy (dated by TCRdb to the late 2010s). For context, the study as a whole: Peripheral blood samples were taken at initial diagnosis, before any treatment was given. TCR V-J signatures able to tell the groups apart were searched for in a discovery cohort of some 97 patients, of whom roughly 42 had Graves' ophthalmopathy and some 60 had stable Graves' hyperthyroidism. Prospective prediction of ophthalmopathy was tested in an independent validation cohort consisting of some 19 hyperthyroidism patients and approximately 16 patients who later progressed to ophthalmopathy. The 90 or so discovery patients were randomly split 7:3 into training and test sets. The study also compared thyroid tissue and blood T-cell repertoires from a handful of Graves' hyperthyroidism patients. After blood sampling, hyperthyroidism patients were treated with methimazole at a starting dose of 30 mg daily, and ophthalmopathy patients were treated with high-dose intravenous methylprednisolone. The paper reports TCR Vbeta CDR3 sequencing of approximately 140 peripheral blood samples: 43 ophthalmopathy, fewer than 80 hyperthyroidism and approximately 17 progressor patients. Study-wide findings and limitations: No statistical method was used to fix the sample size in advance, and group allocation was not hidden from the investigators. Most expanded thyroid clonotypes (frequency above 0.001) were also detected in blood, suggesting blood repertoires may reflect thyroid immune responses. A 13 V-J signature model separated ophthalmopathy from stable hyperthyroidism, with approximately 87% sensitivity and about 81% specificity in cross-validation and 80%/75% in testing. In validation, the model predicted progression to ophthalmopathy with 55% to 71% sensitivity and around 72% specificity, a median of around six months before onset.

Graves' hyperthyroidism was defined as stable when no progression to ophthalmopathy occurred over 18 months of follow-up. Hyperthyroidism patients were newly diagnosed, had a disease duration of under 2 months, and were aged 18 to 65 years. Any patient with an uncontrolled infection, another autoimmune disease, pregnancy or lactation was excluded. Diagnoses were established on the basis of clinical symptoms, serum thyroxine and TRAb, thyroid ultrasound, and orbital computed tomography. PBMCs were separated from under 12 ml of fresh peripheral blood using Ficoll-Paque density gradient centrifugation. Total RNA was extracted using Trizol reagent, and RNA quality was assessed on an Agilent 2100 Bioanalyzer. For this clonotype: The clone's antigen remains unknown. Base-call qualities are not available, and no considerably larger clone is one nucleotide away.

V is cut by 5 bases and J by 8 bases, and the space between the germline ends is 10 bases. From the cysteine up to the phenylalanine, the CDR3 has a length of 11 residues. CDR3 DNA only is kept here, 33 bases in frame from base 1. CDR1 MGHDK and CDR2 SYGVNS are derived from the germline V gene. Amplification of TCR beta CDR3 regions was carried out from RNA transcripts. For the first round of RT-PCR on the TCR CDR3, the HTBI primer set was used together with the Qiagen OneStep RT-PCR kit. Libraries were constructed in a second round of multiplex PCR, after which size selection and purification were carried out. Libraries were sequenced paired-end with 100 bp reads on an Illumina HiSeq2000. On the study's bioinformatics: Raw data were processed with SOAPnuke, discarding reads with adapters, uncalled bases, mean Phred below 15, or no exact constant-primer or identifier match. COPE v1.2.5 was used to merge the high-quality paired reads, and each unique nucleotide sequence was defined as a clonotype. MiTCR v1.1 was used to align clonotypes to the IMGT TRBV, TRBD and TRBJ reference segments. The analysis was restricted to V-J combinations with a frequency above 0.0001, which together covered about 99% of the repertoires. The TCS score was defined as F50 (clonal expansion) divided by E x V (chaos), with BLOSUM62-based TCRdist calculated between CDR3 peptides within each V-J. Welch's t-statistics and random forest reduced around 520 V-J features to roughly 13, which were used in a naive Bayes classifier (R e1071). TCRdb's own reprocessing of the public reads used fastp at Q25 and MiXCR and kept productive beta chains. CDR3 protein duplicates are merged, each entry listing the most common genes and DNA. The V and J calls here are based on TCRdb, not the publication. The sample profile shows about 420,000 distinct CDR3 sequences; less than 20% of them were found once. The leading ten clones occupy over 12% of the sample.

What was sequenced was blood. This receptor was identified in a woman between 18 and 29 years old with Graves' hyperthyroidism. Recombination joined TRBV25-1 with TRBJ2-7; no D segment can be confidently identified. The CDR3 has the sequence CASSLYSKQYF. The DNA sequence is as follows: TGTGCCAGCAGTCTGTACAGTAAGCAGTACTTC.